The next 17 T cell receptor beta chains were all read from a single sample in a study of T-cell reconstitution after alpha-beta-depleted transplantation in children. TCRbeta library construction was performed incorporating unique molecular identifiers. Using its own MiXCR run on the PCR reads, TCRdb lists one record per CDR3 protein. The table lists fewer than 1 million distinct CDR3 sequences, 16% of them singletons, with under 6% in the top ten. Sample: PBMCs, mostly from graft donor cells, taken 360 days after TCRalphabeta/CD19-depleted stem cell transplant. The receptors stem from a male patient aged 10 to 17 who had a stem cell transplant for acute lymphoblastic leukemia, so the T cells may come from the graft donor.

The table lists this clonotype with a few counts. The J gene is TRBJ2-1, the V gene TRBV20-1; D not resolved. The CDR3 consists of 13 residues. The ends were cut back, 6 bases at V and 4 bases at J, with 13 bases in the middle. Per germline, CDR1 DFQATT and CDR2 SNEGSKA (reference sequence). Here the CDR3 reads CSATTGPYNEQFF. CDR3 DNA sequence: TGCAGTGCAACCACCGGGCCTTACAATGAGCAGTTCTTC.

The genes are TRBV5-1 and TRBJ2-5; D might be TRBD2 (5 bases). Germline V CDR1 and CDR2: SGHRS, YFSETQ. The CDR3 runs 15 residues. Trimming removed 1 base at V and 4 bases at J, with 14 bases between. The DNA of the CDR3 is TGCGCCAGCAGCTTGATCAGCGGAGGATTAGAGACCCAGTACTTC. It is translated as CASSLISGGLETQYF.

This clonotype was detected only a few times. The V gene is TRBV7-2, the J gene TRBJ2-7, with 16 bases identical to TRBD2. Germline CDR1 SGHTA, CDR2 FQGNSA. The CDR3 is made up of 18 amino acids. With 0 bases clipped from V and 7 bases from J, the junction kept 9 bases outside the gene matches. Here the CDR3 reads CASSLARGLAGGREEQYF. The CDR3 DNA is TGTGCCAGCAGCTTAGCAAGGGGACTAGCGGGAGGGAGGGAAGAGCAGTACTTC.

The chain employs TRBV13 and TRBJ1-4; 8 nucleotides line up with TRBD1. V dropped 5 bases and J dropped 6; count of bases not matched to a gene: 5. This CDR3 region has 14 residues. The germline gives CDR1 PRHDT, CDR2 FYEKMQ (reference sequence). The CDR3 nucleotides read TGTGCCAGCAGCAAACAGGGGGAGGATGAAAAACTGTTTTTT. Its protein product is CASSKQGEDEKLFF.

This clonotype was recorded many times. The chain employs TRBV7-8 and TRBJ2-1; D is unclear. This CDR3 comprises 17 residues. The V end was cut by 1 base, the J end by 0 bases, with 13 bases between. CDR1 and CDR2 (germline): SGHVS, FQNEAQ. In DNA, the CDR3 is TGTGCCAGCAGCTTAGTGACGGATCTAAGCTCCTACAATGAGCAGTTCTTC. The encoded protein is CASSLVTDLSSYNEQFF.

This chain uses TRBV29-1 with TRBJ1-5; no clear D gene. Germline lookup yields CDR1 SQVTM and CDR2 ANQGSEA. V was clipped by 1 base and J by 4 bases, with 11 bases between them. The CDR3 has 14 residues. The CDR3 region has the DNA TGCAGCGTTGAAGTACCGGGTTCGAATCAGCCCCAGCATTTT. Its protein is CSVEVPGSNQPQHF.

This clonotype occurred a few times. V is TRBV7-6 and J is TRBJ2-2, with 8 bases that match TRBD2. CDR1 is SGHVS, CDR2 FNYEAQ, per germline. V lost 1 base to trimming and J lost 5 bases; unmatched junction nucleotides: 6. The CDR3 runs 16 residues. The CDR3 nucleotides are TGTGCCAGCAGCTTAGAAGCGGGAGTAGGTACCGGGGAGCTGTTTTTT. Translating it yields CASSLEAGVGTGELFF. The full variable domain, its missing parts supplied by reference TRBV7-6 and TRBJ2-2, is GAGVSQSPRYKVTKRGQDVALRCDPISGHVSLYWYRQALGQGPEFLTYFNYEAQQDKSGLPNDRFSAERPEGSISTLTIQRTEQRDSAMYRCASSLEAGVGTGELFFGEGSRLTVL.

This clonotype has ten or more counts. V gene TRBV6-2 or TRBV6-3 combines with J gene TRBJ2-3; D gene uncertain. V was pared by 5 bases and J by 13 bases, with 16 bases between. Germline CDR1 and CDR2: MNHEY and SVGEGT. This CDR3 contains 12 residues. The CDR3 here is CASSQDRMSKYF. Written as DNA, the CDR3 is TGTGCCAGCAGTCAGGACCGGATGTCGAAGTATTTT.

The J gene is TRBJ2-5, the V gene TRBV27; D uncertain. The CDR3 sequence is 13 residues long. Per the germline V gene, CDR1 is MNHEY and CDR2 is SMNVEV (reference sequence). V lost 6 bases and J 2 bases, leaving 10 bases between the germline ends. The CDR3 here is CASRRHIQETQYF. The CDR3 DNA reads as TGTGCCAGCAGGAGACATATTCAAGAGACCCAGTACTTC.

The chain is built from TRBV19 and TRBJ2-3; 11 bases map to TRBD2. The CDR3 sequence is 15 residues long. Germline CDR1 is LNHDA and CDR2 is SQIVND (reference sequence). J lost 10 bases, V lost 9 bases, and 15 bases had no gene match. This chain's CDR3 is CASTGTSGLQSAQYF. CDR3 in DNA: TGTGCCAGCACTGGGACTAGCGGCTTACAATCTGCGCAGTATTTT.

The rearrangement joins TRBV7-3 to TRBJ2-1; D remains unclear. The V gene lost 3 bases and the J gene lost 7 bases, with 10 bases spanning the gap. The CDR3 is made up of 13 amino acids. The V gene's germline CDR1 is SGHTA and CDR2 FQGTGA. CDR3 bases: TGTGCCAGCAGCTTCCGGTCTGGGAATGAGCAGTTCTTC. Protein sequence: CASSFRSGNEQFF.

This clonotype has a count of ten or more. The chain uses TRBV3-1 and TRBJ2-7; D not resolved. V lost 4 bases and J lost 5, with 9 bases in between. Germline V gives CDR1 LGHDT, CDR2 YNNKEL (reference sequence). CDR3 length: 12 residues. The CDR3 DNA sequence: TGTGCCAGCAGCCTCTCGGGCCACGAGCAGTACTTC. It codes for CASSLSGHEQYF.

The CDR3 DNA follows: TGCGCCAGCAGCTTGGGGATAAACTACGAGCAGTACTTC. Translation: CASSLGINYEQYF. This sequence joins TRBV5-1 and TRBJ2-7; D gene unclear. CDR3 size: 13 residues. Trimming cost V 0 bases and J 3 bases, with 7 bases left between them. Germline V gives CDR1 SGHRS, CDR2 YFSETQ.

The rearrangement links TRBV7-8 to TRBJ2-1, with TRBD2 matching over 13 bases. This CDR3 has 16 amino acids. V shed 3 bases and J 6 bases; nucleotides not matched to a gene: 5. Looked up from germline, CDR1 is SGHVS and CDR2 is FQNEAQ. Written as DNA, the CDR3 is TGTGCCAGCAGCTTTAGACTAGCGGGAGGTCGCAATGAGCAGTTCTTC. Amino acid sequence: CASSFRLAGGRNEQFF.

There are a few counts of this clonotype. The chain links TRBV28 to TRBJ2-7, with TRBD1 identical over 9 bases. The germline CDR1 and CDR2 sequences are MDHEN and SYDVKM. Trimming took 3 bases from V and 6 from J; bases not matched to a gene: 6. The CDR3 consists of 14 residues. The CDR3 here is CASSFHTGGSEQYF. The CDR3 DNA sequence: TGTGCCAGCAGTTTCCACACAGGGGGCTCCGAGCAGTACTTC.

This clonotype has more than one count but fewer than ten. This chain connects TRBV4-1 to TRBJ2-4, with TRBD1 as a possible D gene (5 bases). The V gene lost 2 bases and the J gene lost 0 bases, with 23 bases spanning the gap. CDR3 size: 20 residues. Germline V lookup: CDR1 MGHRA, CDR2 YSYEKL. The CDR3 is CASSQWVQVFTSAAKNIQYF. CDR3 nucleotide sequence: TGCGCCAGCAGCCAATGGGTACAGGTTTTCACGAGCGCAGCCAAAAACATTCAGTACTTC.

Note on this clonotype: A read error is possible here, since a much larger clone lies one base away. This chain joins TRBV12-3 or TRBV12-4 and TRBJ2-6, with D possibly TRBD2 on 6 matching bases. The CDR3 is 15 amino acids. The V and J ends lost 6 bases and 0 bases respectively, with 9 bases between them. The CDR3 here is CASSHGSSGANVLTF. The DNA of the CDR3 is TGTGCCAGCAGCCACGGGAGCTCTGGGGCCAACGTCCTGACTTTC.